This TCR beta chain was obtained from a study of blood T cell repertoires in COVID-19. Libraries were prepared by immunoSEQ multiplex PCR; TCRdb keeps only in-frame clonotypes and omits some of them. The top ten clones hold 7% to 9% of a sample with some 83,000 clones, approximately 85% of them seen once. CDR1 MNHEY and CDR2 SVGEGT come from the germline V gene. J was trimmed by 7 bases and V by 2 bases; bases with no gene match: 0. The CDR3 consists of 12 residues. The origin of this receptor is a man aged 50 or older with active COVID-19. The V and J genes are TRBV6-2 or TRBV6-3 and TRBJ1-1; TRBD1 matches 8 bases. The sequencing sample was made of peripheral blood. Here the CDR3 DNA reads TGTGCCAGCAGTTACACAGGGGGTGAAGCTTTCTTT. Protein product: CASSYTGGEAFF.